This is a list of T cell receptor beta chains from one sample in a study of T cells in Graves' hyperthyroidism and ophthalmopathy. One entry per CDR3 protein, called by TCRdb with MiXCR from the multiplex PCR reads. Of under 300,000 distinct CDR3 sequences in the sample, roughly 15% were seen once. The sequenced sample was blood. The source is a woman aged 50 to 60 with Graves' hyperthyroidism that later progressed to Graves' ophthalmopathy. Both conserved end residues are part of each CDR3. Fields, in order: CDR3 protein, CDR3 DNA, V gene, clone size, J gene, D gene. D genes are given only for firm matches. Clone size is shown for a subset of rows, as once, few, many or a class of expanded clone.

CASSQVRAGGSNEQFF,TGCGCCAGCAGCCAAGTTCGGGCGGGAGGAAGCAATGAGCAGTTCTTC,TRBV4-1,few,TRBJ2-1,TRBD2
CASSPLRTSGSIHNEQFF,TGTGCCAGCAGCCCCCTGCGGACTAGCGGGAGTATACACAATGAGCAGTTCTTC,TRBV3-1,many,TRBJ2-1,TRBD2
CAYVRDAGETQYF,TGTGCCTACGTTCGCGACGCCGGGGAGACCCAGTACTTC,TRBV30,many,TRBJ2-5,.
CASSATVTTEGGF,TGTGCCAGCAGTGCGACAGTGACCACTGAAGGAGGCTTT,TRBV28,.,TRBJ1-1,.
CSFNPGQGTYEQYF,TGCAGTTTTAACCCGGGACAGGGGACTTACGAGCAGTACTTC,TRBV20-1,many,TRBJ2-7,TRBD1
CASSSQGAADWDGYTF,TGCGCCAGCAGTTCTCAGGGGGCGGCCGATTGGGATGGCTACACCTTC,TRBV5-1,.,TRBJ1-2,TRBD1
CASGHSYEQYF,TGTGCTAGTGGTCACTCCTACGAGCAGTACTTC,TRBV12-5,once,TRBJ2-7,.
CASSATGTMGNEQFF,TGCGCCAGCAGCGCCACCGGGACTATGGGCAATGAGCAGTTCTTC,TRBV5-1,many,TRBJ2-1,TRBD2
CSARDRGETEAFF,TGCAGTGCTAGAGACAGGGGGGAGACTGAAGCTTTCTTT,TRBV20-1,.,TRBJ1-1,TRBD1
CASSFTSGRAVYNEQFF,TGTGCCAGCAGCTTTACTAGCGGGAGGGCCGTGTACAATGAGCAGTTCTTC,TRBV11-2,many,TRBJ2-1,TRBD2
CASSLIRQPQHF,TGTGCCAGCAGTTTGATCCGACAGCCCCAGCATTTT,TRBV28,many,TRBJ1-5,.
CASSSGTGFGGELFF,TGCGCCAGCAGTTCCGGGACAGGGTTTGGCGGGGAGCTGTTTTTT,TRBV5-1,many,TRBJ2-2,TRBD1
CSARVGATTFAEEFF,TGCAGTGCTAGAGTCGGAGCCACGACCTTTGCTGAGGAGTTCTTC,TRBV20-1,.,TRBJ2-1,.
CASSRHTGTEAFF,TGTGCCAGCAGCCGTCATACGGGCACTGAAGCTTTCTTT,TRBV6-1,many,TRBJ1-1,.
CASSLGLAGEKKQFF,TGCGCCAGCAGCTTGGGTCTAGCGGGAGAAAAGAAGCAGTTCTTC,TRBV5-1,many,TRBJ2-1,TRBD2
CASSLDFSYEQYF,TGTGCCAGCAGTTTGGATTTCTCCTACGAGCAGTACTTC,TRBV12-3/TRBV12-4,many,TRBJ2-7,.
CASRETSGRTGEQFF,TGTGCCAGCAGAGAGACTAGCGGGAGGACAGGTGAGCAGTTCTTC,TRBV28,few,TRBJ2-1,TRBD2
CASSYRDREENEQFF,TGTGCCAGCAGCTACCGGGACAGGGAAGAGAATGAGCAGTTCTTC,TRBV5-5,many,TRBJ2-1,TRBD1
CASSPTFGQAEKLFF,TGTGCCAGCAGTCCAACGTTCGGACAGGCTGAAAAACTGTTTTTT,TRBV12-3/TRBV12-4,many,TRBJ1-4,TRBD1
CASSGQGSTDTQYF,TGTGCCAGCAGCGGACAGGGGAGCACAGATACGCAGTATTTT,TRBV2,many,TRBJ2-3,TRBD1
CASSPSGAGANVLTF,TGTGCCAGCAGCCCATCCGGGGCTGGGGCCAACGTCCTGACTTTC,TRBV9,.,TRBJ2-6,.
CASNQRGGEETQYF,TGTGCCAGCAACCAAAGGGGAGGGGAAGAGACCCAGTACTTC,TRBV28,.,TRBJ2-5,TRBD2
CSAMRVEKLFF,TGCAGTGCAATGAGAGTCGAAAAACTGTTTTTT,TRBV20-1,.,TRBJ1-4,.
CASSPGGRNSPLHF,TGTGCCTCCTCCCCAGGGGGACGTAATTCACCCCTCCACTTT,TRBV30,.,TRBJ1-6,TRBD1
CAALRGDIMNTEAFF,TGTGCCGCCCTCCGCGGGGATATCATGAACACTGAAGCTTTCTTT,TRBV28,many,TRBJ1-1,.
CASRRQGAEEKLFF,TGCGCCAGCAGGAGACAGGGGGCGGAGGAAAAACTGTTTTTT,TRBV5-1,few,TRBJ1-4,TRBD1
CASSQLYGYTF,TGTGCCAGCAGCCAGCTCTATGGCTACACCTTC,TRBV28,many,TRBJ1-2,.
CSVQGAKGSQYF,TGCAGCGTTCAGGGGGCGAAAGGGTCCCAGTACTTC,TRBV29-1,many,TRBJ2-5,TRBD1
CASSLLRGGQDTQYF,TGTGCCAGCAGTCTTCTGAGGGGCGGGCAAGATACGCAGTATTTT,TRBV7-9,.,TRBJ2-3,.
CASSITGGEQYF,TGCGCCAGCAGCATTACAGGGGGGGAGCAGTACTTC,TRBV4-1,.,TRBJ2-7,TRBD1
CASSYSSAANYGYTF,TGTGCCAGCAGTTACTCGTCGGCAGCTAACTATGGCTACACCTTC,TRBV6-2/TRBV6-3,.,TRBJ1-2,.
CSVLPGQSLYEQYF,TGCAGTGTTCTCCCGGGACAGTCTTTATACGAGCAGTACTTC,TRBV20-1,many,TRBJ2-7,TRBD1
CASTWTASSYEQYF,TGTGCCAGTACCTGGACAGCCTCCTCCTACGAGCAGTACTTC,TRBV19,many,TRBJ2-7,.
CASSQDPGTDEKLFF,TGCGCCAGCAGCCAAGATCCCGGGACGGACGAAAAACTGTTTTTT,TRBV4-1,few,TRBJ1-4,.
CAPRGSTGELFF,TGTGCCCCCAGGGGGTCCACCGGGGAGCTGTTTTTT,TRBV7-9,many,TRBJ2-2,TRBD1
CASRGQGFHEQYF,TGTGCCAGCAGAGGTCAGGGCTTCCACGAGCAGTACTTC,TRBV6-1,.,TRBJ2-7,.
CASTGGSGGYTGELFF,TGTGCCAGCACGGGGGGGTCGGGAGGATACACCGGGGAGCTGTTTTTT,TRBV2,.,TRBJ2-2,TRBD2
CASSQSLAGTPYEQYF,TGCGCCAGCAGCCAATCCCTAGCGGGAACCCCCTACGAGCAGTACTTC,TRBV4-1,.,TRBJ2-7,TRBD2
CARRGGEETQYF,TGTGCCAGAAGGGGGGGGGAAGAGACCCAGTACTTC,TRBV2,few,TRBJ2-5,.
CASSVDLAKNIQYF,TGTGCCAGCAGCGTGGACCTAGCCAAAAACATTCAGTACTTC,TRBV9,once,TRBJ2-4,.
CSAIRTSGRYNEQFF,TGCAGTGCTATCCGGACTAGCGGGAGGTACAATGAGCAGTTCTTC,TRBV20-1,many,TRBJ2-1,TRBD2
CASSRTGRGFNEQFF,TGTGCCAGCAGCCGCACAGGGAGGGGTTTTAATGAGCAGTTCTTC,TRBV5-5,many,TRBJ2-1,.
CASTEIRSNTDTQYF,TGTGCCAGCACCGAAATTAGAAGCAACACAGATACGCAGTATTTT,TRBV5-6,.,TRBJ2-3,.
CASRTDRGGIQYF,TGTGCCAGCAGAACTGACAGGGGTGGCATTCAGTACTTC,TRBV12-3/TRBV12-4,.,TRBJ2-4,TRBD1
CASSLRSGQTPTDTQYF,TGTGCCAGCAGCTTACGGTCAGGGCAGACCCCCACAGATACGCAGTATTTT,TRBV7-8,many,TRBJ2-3,.
CASSLLEMADTQYF,TGTGCCAGCAGCTTGCTGGAGATGGCAGATACGCAGTATTTT,TRBV7-9,few,TRBJ2-3,.
CASRAGASYNEQFF,TGTGCCAGCAGAGCGGGAGCATCCTACAATGAGCAGTTCTTC,TRBV6-1,many,TRBJ2-1,TRBD2
CASKTGLAGVSDTQYF,TGTGCCAGCAAGACGGGACTAGCGGGAGTATCAGATACGCAGTATTTT,TRBV12-3/TRBV12-4,.,TRBJ2-3,TRBD2
CASSPLSTGDTQYF,TGTGCCAGCAGCCCACTTTCTACGGGAGATACGCAGTATTTT,TRBV12-3/TRBV12-4,many,TRBJ2-3,.
CARQRESTIYF,TGTGCCAGGCAAAGGGAGAGCACCATATATTTT,TRBV6-2/TRBV6-3,.,TRBJ1-3,.
CSATPSGREGDTQYF,TGCAGTGCAACGCCTAGCGGGAGAGAGGGAGATACGCAGTATTTT,TRBV20-1,.,TRBJ2-3,TRBD2
CSARKEGGYQETQYF,TGCAGTGCTAGGAAGGAGGGAGGGTACCAAGAGACCCAGTACTTC,TRBV20-1,many,TRBJ2-5,TRBD2